Following are 11 T cell receptor beta chains from one sample sequenced in a study of OX40 agonist ivuxolimab in advanced cancers. Data came from immunoSEQ multiplex PCR; TCRdb stores just in-frame clones and leaves some out. The table shows about 37,000 clones, with around 89% occurring only once. Sequencing was performed on CD4+ or CD8+ T cells sorted from blood, taken in a trial of the OX40 agonist ivuxolimab. These receptor sequences come from an adult with an advanced solid tumor such as melanoma, head and neck, liver or kidney cancer.

This rearrangement joins TRBV10-3 to TRBJ2-5; D not resolved. V lost 6 bases and J lost 1, with 12 bases in between. The CDR3 loop spans 14 amino acids. The germline V gene encodes CDR1 ENHRY and CDR2 SYGVKD. CDR3 in amino acids: CAIREDLAQETQYF. CDR3 coding DNA: TGTGCCATCAGAGAGGACCTGGCCCAAGAGACCCAGTACTTC.

The V and J genes are TRBV11-3 and TRBJ1-5; D unclear. Germline CDR1 reads SGHNT; CDR2 reads YENEEA. This CDR3 comprises 12 residues. V shed 5 bases and J shed 9 bases, with 11 bases lying between them. CDR3 sequence reads: CASSPQKGPQHF. Here the CDR3 DNA reads TGTGCCAGCAGCCCCCAGAAGGGGCCCCAGCATTTT. The full variable domain, rest sourced from reference TRBV11-3 and TRBJ1-5, is EAGVVQSPRYKIIEKKQPVAFWCNPISGHNTLYWYLQNLGQGPELLIRYENEEAVDDSQLPKDRFSAERLKGVDSTLKIQPAELGDSAVYLCASSPQKGPQHFGDGTRLSIL.

The rearrangement links TRBV5-1 to TRBJ2-1; 10 bases fit TRBD1. The CDR3 consists of 15 residues. The ends lost 4 bases at V and 2 bases at J; junction bases unmatched: 3. Per germline, CDR1 SGHRS and CDR2 YFSETQ. CDR3 region: CASSLGQGAYNEQFF. Written as DNA, the CDR3 is TGCGCCAGCAGCCTAGGACAGGGGGCCTACAATGAGCAGTTCTTC.

This clone was seen once. V is TRBV7-6 and J is TRBJ2-2; weak D call: TRBD1 (6 bases). The V gene's germline CDR1 is SGHVS and CDR2 FNYEAQ. The V end was cut by 3 bases, the J end by 6 bases, with 20 bases between. The CDR3 spans 17 residues. The CDR3 is CASSLVSTGSFPGELFF. CDR3 in DNA: TGTGCCAGCAGCTTGGTCTCGACAGGCTCCTTCCCCGGGGAGCTGTTTTTT.

The chain joins TRBV7-3 to TRBJ2-3; D is ambiguous. This CDR3 has 15 amino acids. V gave up 5 bases and J gave up 4 bases, with 16 bases separating them. Per the germline V gene, CDR1 is SGHTA and CDR2 is FQGTGA. CDR3 loop: CASSPVLAGPDTQYF. CDR3 nucleotide sequence: TGTGCCAGCAGCCCCGTATTGGCCGGGCCAGATACGCAGTATTTT.

CDR3 sequence (DNA): TGCGCCAGCAGCCCCGGGGTTGGTTCCCTCATTAACTATGGCTACACCTTC. Translated: CASSPGVGSLINYGYTF. The gene calls are TRBV4-3 and TRBJ1-2; D is uncertain. There are 17 residues in the CDR3. Germline V gives CDR1 LGHNA, CDR2 YSLEER. Deletions cut 4 bases from V and 1 base from J, with 19 bases between.

The chain has TRBV19 and TRBJ1-5; D gene uncertain. Trimming pared 5 bases from V and 3 bases from J, leaving 8 bases between. Looked up from germline, CDR1 is LNHDA and CDR2 is SQIVND (reference sequence). The CDR3 runs 13 residues. The CDR3 region is CASSLGFNQPQHF. CDR3 in DNA: TGTGCCAGTAGTTTAGGGTTCAATCAGCCCCAGCATTTT.

This clone was seen a handful of times. The chain combines TRBV14 with TRBJ1-1; possible D gene TRBD1, 5 bases. V shed 4 bases and J shed 7 bases, with 16 bases lying between them. The germline gives CDR1 SGHDN, CDR2 FVKESK. This CDR3 has 14 residues. CDR3: CASSRGTDGYEAFF. CDR3 nucleotide sequence: TGTGCCAGCAGCCGCGGGACCGACGGATATGAAGCTTTCTTT.

The V call is TRBV5-1, the J call TRBJ2-2, with 10 bases lining up with TRBD1. The CDR3 consists of 15 residues. The J segment lost 4 bases and the V segment lost 7 bases, leaving 7 bases of the junction unmatched. Germline-derived CDR1 and CDR2 are SGHRS and YFSETQ. CDR3 amino acids: CASSGQGLGTGELFF. CDR3 DNA: TGCGCCAGCTCGGGACAGGGGCTGGGCACCGGGGAGCTGTTTTTT.

The chain links TRBV9 to TRBJ2-5; D might be TRBD1 or TRBD2, each matching 5 bases. Trimming removed 0 bases from V and 1 base from J, with 10 bases in between. This CDR3 is built from 15 residues. Germline lookup yields CDR1 SGDLS and CDR2 YYNGEE. This CDR3 is CASSVDFGTQETQYF. For the CDR3, the DNA is TGTGCCAGCAGCGTAGATTTTGGGACCCAAGAGACCCAGTACTTC.

The V gene is TRBV7-2, the J gene TRBJ2-3, with TRBD1 identical over 7 bases. The CDR3 is 12 amino acids. Germline V gives CDR1 SGHTA, CDR2 FQGNSA. Trimming cost V 4 bases and J 9 bases; bases outside gene matches: 4. The CDR3 protein is CASSSDRVTQYF. The CDR3 bases are TGTGCCAGCAGCTCAGACAGGGTAACGCAGTATTTT. Full variable domain (rest looked up from reference TRBV7-2 and TRBJ2-3): GAGVSQSPSNKVTEKGKDVELRCDPISGHTALYWYRQSLGQGLEFLIYFQGNSAPDKSGLPSDRFSAERTGGSVSTLTIQRTQQEDSAVYLCASSSDRVTQYFGPGTRLTVL.